This entry lists 5 T cell receptor beta chains sequenced from one sample in a study of regulatory T cells in long-lasting Graves disease. Construction of the TCR beta libraries employed iRepertoire HTBI primers in conjunction with Arm-PCR of CDR3 regions. TCRdb re-called the multiplex PCR reads with MiXCR, one entry per CDR3 protein. Among about 540,000 distinct CDR3 sequences, approximately 13% were seen once, and the ten largest hold 10%. The time point: newly diagnosed GD, antithyroid drugs for less than 3 months. Generation of the TCR library employed RNA extracted from PBMCs. These data were also reused for a study on T cells in Graves' hyperthyroidism and ophthalmopathy.

Sequenced material: peripheral blood mononuclear cells (PBMCs), taken at new diagnosis, from a patient treated with antithyroid drugs. The receptor source for this set is a man under 40 with Graves disease.

In the case of this clonotype: This clone may be a read error of a much larger clone one base away. The gene calls are TRBV6-2 or TRBV6-3 and TRBJ1-1, with D possibly matching TRBD1 (5 bases). The length of the CDR3 is 14 residues. The germline CDR1 and CDR2 sequences are MNHEY and SVGEGT. V lost 6 bases, J lost 1 base, and 12 bases lay in between. CDR3 DNA: TGTGCCAGCAGGCCGGGACGGTCGAACACTGAAGCTTTCTTT. Its protein is CASRPGRSNTEAFF.

This clonotype was picked up many times. The DNA for the CDR3 is TGTGCCTGGAAAGACCCCGGAGGAAGGGAGACCCAGTACTTC. It yields the protein CAWKDPGGRETQYF. The V and J genes are TRBV30 and TRBJ2-5; D is perhaps TRBD2 (5 bases). CDR1 and CDR2 (germline): GTSNPN, SVGIG (reference sequence). The CDR3 loop spans 14 amino acids. Trimming removed 4 bases from V and 5 bases from J, with 17 bases in between.

This clonotype was detected many times. V usage is TRBV30 and J usage is TRBJ2-1; tentatively, D is TRBD1 (5 bases). The J call could be wrong; TRBJ2-5 is a better fit for the DNA end. The germline V gene encodes CDR1 GTSNPN and CDR2 SVGIG (reference sequence). CDR3 length: 12 residues. The CDR3 loop reads CACSKTVETQYF. The DNA for the CDR3 is TGTGCCTGCAGCAAGACAGTTGAGACCCAGTACTTC.

Worth noting for this clonotype: This could be a read error, since a much larger clone is one nucleotide away. The J gene is TRBJ2-3, the V gene TRBV5-1, with D perhaps TRBD1 (6 bases). The CDR3 contains 16 residues. Looked up from germline, CDR1 is SGHRS and CDR2 is YFSETQ. The CDR3 DNA sequence: TGCGCCAGCAGCCCAGAGGTCAGGGGATCGACAGGTACGCAGTATTTT. It is translated as CASSPEVRGSTGTQYF.

This clonotype was counted between two and nine times. This chain uses TRBV19 with TRBJ2-1; TRBD2 aligns across 7 bases. This CDR3 spans 15 amino acids. The germline V gene has CDR1 LNHDA and CDR2 SQIVND (reference sequence). V lost 5 bases to trimming and J lost 0 bases; unmatched junction nucleotides: 4. CDR3 DNA: TGTGCCAGTAGTCCAAGCGGGGCCTCCTACAATGAGCAGTTCTTC. This translates into CASSPSGASYNEQFF. The variable domain in full, completed from reference TRBV19 and TRBJ2-1, reads DGGITQSPKYLFRKEGQNVTLSCEQNLNHDAMYWYRQDPGQGLRLIYYSQIVNDFQKGDIAEGYSVSREKKESFPLTVTSAQKNPTAFYLCASSPSGASYNEQFFGPGTRLTVL.